Below, 11 T cell receptor beta chains from the same sample are listed, as sequenced in a study of control samples from healthy donors and cancer patients. TCRdb's table, derived via immunoSEQ multiplex PCR, lists solely in-frame clones and lacks some. The sample lists 46,000 or so clones; roughly 93% were seen once. What was sequenced was PBMCs. The source of these receptors is a woman in her 50s with head and neck cancer.

The genes are TRBV19 and TRBJ1-2; 10 nucleotides match TRBD1. The length of the CDR3 is 16 residues. V dropped 5 bases and J dropped 3; count of bases not matched to a gene: 9. Germline CDR1 LNHDA, CDR2 SQIVND (reference sequence). This CDR3 reads CASSSGTGAIYYGYTF. As DNA, the CDR3 is TGTGCCAGTAGTTCCGGGACAGGGGCCATCTACTATGGCTACACCTTC. Combining the CDR3 with reference TRBV19 and TRBJ1-2 gives the whole variable domain DGGITQSPKYLFRKEGQNVTLSCEQNLNHDAMYWYRQDPGQGLRLIYYSQIVNDFQKGDIAEGYSVSREKKESFPLTVTSAQKNPTAFYLCASSSGTGAIYYGYTFGSGTRLTVV.

The chain recombines TRBV12-3 or TRBV12-4 with TRBJ2-7, with a possible D match to TRBD2 (5 bases). This CDR3 has 12 residues. Trimming took 5 bases from V and 7 from J, leaving 12 bases between them. The CDR3 loop is CASSARTGEQYF. The CDR3 region has the DNA TGTGCCAGCAGTGCTCGGACTGGGGAGCAGTACTTC.

The chain uses TRBV3-1 (or the pseudogene TRBV3-2) and TRBJ2-1; TRBD1 aligns across 7 bases. The CDR3 length is 16 residues. Germline V gene sequence: CDR1 LGHDT, CDR2 YNNKEL (reference sequence). Trimming took 4 bases from V and 0 from J; bases not matched to a gene: 6. As DNA, the CDR3 is TGTGCCAGCAGCCGCTCACAGGGGAGCTCCTACAATGAGCAGTTCTTC. Encoded protein: CASSRSQGSSYNEQFF.

This clone was observed a single time. The chain is built from TRBV18 and TRBJ2-3, with TRBD2 matching 12 bases. CDR3 length equals 19 residues. Germline-derived CDR1 and CDR2 are KGHSH and LQKENI. V lost 5 bases to trimming and J lost 2 bases; unmatched junction nucleotides: 14. Here the CDR3 reads CASSLLPVTSGGLTDTQYF. The CDR3 coding sequence is TGTGCCAGCTCATTGCTGCCGGTGACTAGCGGGGGACTCACAGATACGCAGTATTTT.

The chain has TRBV5-1 and TRBJ2-7; 9 nucleotides agree with TRBD2. The CDR3 runs to 14 residues. The trim removed 3 bases at V and 6 bases at J, leaving 7 bases unmatched. The germline V gene has CDR1 SGHRS and CDR2 YFSETQ. Here the CDR3 DNA reads TGCGCCAGCAGCTCTTTAGCGGGGGCATCCGAGCAGTACTTC. Translating gives CASSSLAGASEQYF.

The J gene is TRBJ1-1, the V gene TRBV3-1 (or the pseudogene TRBV3-2); no firm D call. V lost 4 bases and J 2 bases, leaving 17 bases between the germline ends. Looked up from germline, CDR1 is LGHDT and CDR2 is YNNKEL (reference sequence). CDR3 size: 16 residues. The DNA of the CDR3 is TGTGCCAGCAGCCCGATGTCCGGCCAAAGCAACACTGAAGCTTTCTTT. Translation gives CASSPMSGQSNTEAFF.

The V call is TRBV6-1, the J call TRBJ2-7; 7 nucleotides align to TRBD1. This CDR3 region has 15 residues. J gave up 2 bases and V 2 bases, and 6 bases lay outside the gene matches. Germline V gene lookup returns CDR1 MNHNS and CDR2 SASEGT. The CDR3 sequence: CASSERGTVTYEQYF. The DNA for the CDR3 is TGTGCCAGCAGTGAAAGGGGGACAGTGACCTACGAGCAGTACTTC.

The rearrangement uses TRBV29-1 and TRBJ1-2; D not resolved. The V end was cut by 0 bases, the J end by 4 bases, with 6 bases between. The CDR3 length is 12 residues. The germline gives CDR1 SQVTM, CDR2 ANQGSEA. The CDR3 loop is CSVEDSPYGYTF. The CDR3 DNA is TGCAGCGTTGAAGATTCCCCCTATGGCTACACCTTC.

This clone occurred a few times. This chain joins TRBV2 and TRBJ1-5; 8 positions match TRBD1. The V and J ends lost 4 bases and 5 bases, in that order; junction bases with no gene match: 7. Per germline, CDR1 SNHLY and CDR2 FYNNEI. This CDR3 has 15 amino acids. CDR3 protein: CASSGDRGAHQPQHF. CDR3 bases: TGTGCCAGCAGTGGAGACAGGGGAGCCCATCAGCCCCAGCATTTT.

The V gene is TRBV6-2 or TRBV6-3, the J gene TRBJ2-1, with TRBD1 identical over 8 bases. The V segment lost 4 bases and the J segment 1 base; nucleotides outside the gene matches: 3. This CDR3 contains 15 residues. From germline, CDR1 is MNHEY and CDR2 SVGEGT. In DNA, the CDR3 is TGTGCCAGCAGTTTAACAGGGGGGTCCTACAATGAGCAGTTCTTC. The encoded protein is CASSLTGGSYNEQFF.

This sequence joins TRBV5-1 and TRBJ1-2; TRBD1 aligns across 9 bases. V shed 4 bases and J 3 bases; nucleotides not matched to a gene: 16. CDR3 length: 18 residues. Germline V lookup: CDR1 SGHRS, CDR2 YFSETQ. For the CDR3, the DNA is TGCGCCAGCAGCCCGTTGACTTCCGACAGGGGGAGTTACTATGGCTACACCTTC. Its protein product is CASSPLTSDRGSYYGYTF.